One and the same sample provided the 6 T cell receptor beta chains below, sequenced in a study of blood T cell repertoires in COVID-19. TCRdb's copy holds only in-frame clones and misses some; the assay was immunoSEQ multiplex PCR. Here the sample spans approximately 100,000 clones, 89% being singletons. Sequencing was carried out using peripheral blood. Receptor source: a woman older than 75 with active COVID-19.

The gene calls are TRBV4-1 and TRBJ2-5, with 7 bases fitting TRBD2. The CDR3 extends over 16 amino acids. J was trimmed by 5 bases and V by 1 base; bases with no gene match: 10. From germline, CDR1 is MGHRA and CDR2 YSYEKL. Written as DNA, the CDR3 is TGCGCCAGCAGCCAAGTAGCGGGCAGGTGGGAGGAGACCCAGTACTTC. It is translated as CASSQVAGRWEETQYF.

This chain uses TRBV6-2 or TRBV6-3 with TRBJ2-4, with D possibly matching TRBD2 (7 bases). The germline CDR1 and CDR2 sequences are MNHEY and SVGEGT. This CDR3 has 13 amino acids. The V and J ends lost 4 bases and 5 bases respectively, with 9 bases between them. The DNA for the CDR3 is TGTGCCAGCAGTTTAGGGGGGGAAAACATTCAGTACTTC. It codes for CASSLGGENIQYF.

J is TRBJ1-6 and V is TRBV6-2 or TRBV6-3; TRBD1 matches at 7 bases. Germline V gene sequence: CDR1 MNHEY, CDR2 SVGEGT. V lost 4 bases, J lost 10 bases, and 7 bases stayed unmatched. The CDR3 length is 14 residues. The CDR3 bases are TGTGCCAGCAGTTTATACAGGGGTGAGTCACCCCTCCACTTT. This gives the protein CASSLYRGESPLHF.

This clone was seen a handful of times. The V and J genes are TRBV10-1 and TRBJ2-1; D possibly corresponds to TRBD2 (6 bases). Trimming pared 2 bases from V and 4 bases from J, leaving 27 bases between. Germline V gene sequence: CDR1 WNHNN, CDR2 SYGVQD (reference sequence). The CDR3 consists of 20 residues. As DNA, the CDR3 is TGCGCCAGCAGTGAGGTGACTAGGCCTCCCTTCAAGTGTAGGTACAATGAGCAGTTCTTC. It codes for CASSEVTRPPFKCRYNEQFF.

Worth noting for this clone: The DNA is omitted, as the CDR3 cannot be located on it reliably, and the CDR3 follows TCRdb's listing. The chain is built from TRBV12-2 and TRBJ2-2; TRBD2, the table's D call, was not compared with the DNA. TRBV12-2 is labeled a pseudogene. Termini included, the CDR3 measures 18 amino acids. CDR3 in amino acids: CASRLVFASGSVTGELFF.

The chain is built from TRBV5-4 and TRBJ2-3; perhaps TRBD2 as D (7 bases). The CDR3 spans 15 residues. From germline, CDR1 is SGHNT and CDR2 YYREEE (reference sequence). Trimming removed 3 bases from V and 6 bases from J, with 17 bases in between. The CDR3 DNA is TGTGCCAGCAGCTCACGGACTAGGACAGCGGATACGCAGTATTTT. Amino acid sequence: CASSSRTRTADTQYF.